These 10 T cell receptor beta chains were all obtained from the same sample, sequenced in a study of blood T cell repertoires in COVID-19. Method: immunoSEQ multiplex PCR; TCRdb's copy keeps in-frame clones and lacks some. The sample has more than 95,000 clones, about 86% seen once. The specimen sequenced was peripheral blood. Receptor source: a man older than 75 with active or convalescent COVID-19.

The rearrangement links TRBV5-1 to TRBJ2-2; D might be TRBD2 (7 bases). V was clipped by 4 bases and J by 0 bases, with 25 bases between them. Germline assignment: CDR1 SGHRS and CDR2 YFSETQ. The CDR3 runs to 20 residues. Here the CDR3 DNA reads TGCGCCAGCAGCCGGGGAGGTTCACGAGCGGGGACAACGAACACCGGGGAGCTGTTTTTT. The encoded protein is CASSRGGSRAGTTNTGELFF.

The rearrangement joins TRBV13 to TRBJ2-3; the D gene is possibly TRBD1 (6 bases). Germline V lookup: CDR1 PRHDT, CDR2 FYEKMQ (reference sequence). Trimming shortened V by 5 bases and J by 6 bases, and 21 bases separated the two germline ends. This CDR3 is built from 16 residues. This chain's CDR3 is CASSPRGGPAWDTQYF. The CDR3 bases are TGTGCCAGCAGCCCCCGTGGGGGCCCAGCTTGGGATACGCAGTATTTT.

The chain combines TRBV6-5 with TRBJ1-2; D gene ambiguous. Trimming stripped 7 bases from V and 4 bases from J, with 19 bases between. The V gene's germline CDR1 is MNHEY and CDR2 SVGAGI. The CDR3 sequence is 15 residues long. CDR3 loop: CASIPTRGVLYGYTF. DNA for the CDR3: TGTGCCAGCATCCCAACCAGAGGCGTTCTCTATGGCTACACCTTC.

The chain combines TRBV28 with TRBJ2-2; TRBD1 is a possible D gene (5 bases). This CDR3 is built from 14 residues. Trimming stripped 2 bases from V and 4 bases from J, with 8 bases between. Germline V gene lookup returns CDR1 MDHEN and CDR2 SYDVKM. CDR3 region: CASSLRGGTGELFF. The CDR3 coding sequence is TGTGCCAGCAGTTTAAGGGGTGGCACCGGGGAGCTGTTTTTT.

The V and J genes are TRBV6-2 or TRBV6-3 and TRBJ2-5; D possibly corresponds to TRBD1 (5 bases). The germline V gene encodes CDR1 MNHEY and CDR2 SVGEGT. Trimming took off 2 bases at V and 1 base at J, with 8 bases between the two ends. The CDR3 contains 14 residues. CDR3 coding DNA: TGTGCCAGCAGTTACGTGGGGCTCCAAGAGACCCAGTACTTC. Translating it yields CASSYVGLQETQYF.

The rearrangement links TRBV15 to TRBJ2-7, with 9 bases lining up with TRBD2. Per germline, CDR1 LNHNV and CDR2 YYDKDF (reference sequence). This CDR3 is 14 amino acids long. Losses at the gene ends were 6 bases for V and 4 bases for J; bases not matched to a gene: 7. The CDR3 sequence is CATRRGGGPYEQYF. CDR3 bases: TGTGCCACCAGACGCGGGGGGGGCCCTTACGAGCAGTACTTC.

The rearrangement joins TRBV28 to TRBJ1-2; 7 bases agree with TRBD1. CDR1 and CDR2 from the germline V gene are MDHEN and SYDVKM. This CDR3 comprises 13 residues. J lost 5 bases, V lost 8 bases, and 8 bases had no gene match. The chain's CDR3 is CASFIPTGYGYTF. For the CDR3, the DNA is TGTGCCAGCTTTATACCGACAGGGTATGGCTACACCTTC.

In this sample, this clone turned up once. The V call is TRBV5-6, the J call TRBJ2-7; tentatively, D is TRBD2 (6 bases). The V and J ends lost 4 bases and 5 bases respectively, with 19 bases between them. From germline, CDR1 is SGHDT and CDR2 YYEEEE. CDR3 length: 15 residues. The CDR3 loop is CASSRLTWGGNEQYF. The CDR3 DNA reads as TGTGCCAGCAGCCGATTGACCTGGGGAGGCAACGAGCAGTACTTC.

The V and J genes are TRBV6-5 and TRBJ2-1; TRBD2 agrees at 11 bases. J gave up 4 bases and V 6 bases, and 5 bases lay outside the gene matches. The CDR3 covers 15 residues. Germline V gene sequence: CDR1 MNHEY, CDR2 SVGAGI. The CDR3 protein is CASRATSGGYNEQFF. The CDR3 coding sequence is TGTGCCAGCAGGGCTACTAGCGGGGGATACAATGAGCAGTTCTTC.

This sequence joins TRBV6-5 and TRBJ2-2; D might be TRBD2 (5 bases). The CDR3 consists of 16 residues. Trimming took off 2 bases at V and 4 bases at J, with 14 bases between the two ends. Germline V gives CDR1 MNHEY, CDR2 SVGAGI. The CDR3 loop is CASSYGGGLLTGELFF. CDR3 bases: TGTGCCAGCAGTTACGGCGGCGGGTTACTCACCGGGGAGCTGTTTTTT.